This T cell receptor beta chain was sequenced for a study of cytomegalovirus exposure and HLA in healthy donors (dated by TCRdb to the late 2010s). At the level of the whole study: According to a later analysis, one platform produced both the roughly 130 validation repertoires and the 700 or so repertoires of the first cohort. Besides the first cohort of roughly 640 subjects, a separate validation cohort made up of 95 to 150 different subjects was used. The study was designed to test whether signatures of past pathogen exposure could be identified by cataloging public T cell receptors. To predict cytomegalovirus infection status, the study brought together high-throughput TCR immunosequencing, statistical association of individual TCRs with disease status, and machine learning.

Trimming leaves V shorter by 2 bases and J shorter by 1 base, with the junction holding 6 bases beyond the gene matches. According to the germline V gene, CDR1 reads SGHTA and CDR2 reads FQGNSA. Reading from cysteine to phenylalanine, the CDR3 counts 17 amino acids. The retained sequence is limited to the CDR3, 51 bases, with the frame set at the first base. The donors were included in the validation cohort of 120 subjects, a group kept apart from the roughly 670-subject first cohort. A note on this clone: There is no known antigen for this receptor. Qualities for individual bases were not recorded, and no much larger clone is one base off.

What the work shows at the level of the full study, not this receptor alone: The study listed 164 TCR beta chains as associated with cytomegalovirus. Most TCR sequences were seen in very few donors, while some public TCRs were found in many individuals. It was suggested by the authors that the approach could potentially be generalized to other disease states and immunological phenotypes. In both the original and validation cohorts, the classifier was reported to diagnose cytomegalovirus status with high specificity and sensitivity. The validation cohort had no HLA typing available for a later analysis, so co-occurrence within that cohort was assessed over all 120 or so repertoires. Of the cluster scores, around 95% were above 0 in a later analysis, which found that TCRs clustered in the first cohort also tended to co-occur in the roughly 130 validation repertoires. A few of the identified cytomegalovirus-associated TCR beta chains were confirmed in vitro to be specific for cytomegalovirus antigens.

Library preparation was by the immunoSEQ multiplex PCR assay. The source study handled its data this way. A statistical classification framework was built for diagnosing cytomegalovirus status from the catalog of TCR beta chain sequences. TCRdb took this table from immuneACCESS and kept in-frame rearrangements with V and J called. Such tables lack part of the clones; where checked against another copy, unresolved V genes explain under half of the gap, and the rest is unexplained. V, J and clone size derive from that table, while D and trimming were established from the DNA sequence. The sample includes approximately 82,000 clones, with 85% to 95% observed a single time. The ten largest account for more than 0.65% of the sample.

This sequence was found in a woman in her late teens or twenties in good health and CMV-seronegative. The chain joins TRBV7-2 to TRBJ1-4, and 8 junction bases match TRBD1. What was sequenced was PBMCs. The CDR3 has the sequence CASSLPRGQLTNEKLFF. The bases are TGTGCCAGCAGCTTACCCAGGGGGCAGTTAACTAATGAAAAACTGTTTTTT.